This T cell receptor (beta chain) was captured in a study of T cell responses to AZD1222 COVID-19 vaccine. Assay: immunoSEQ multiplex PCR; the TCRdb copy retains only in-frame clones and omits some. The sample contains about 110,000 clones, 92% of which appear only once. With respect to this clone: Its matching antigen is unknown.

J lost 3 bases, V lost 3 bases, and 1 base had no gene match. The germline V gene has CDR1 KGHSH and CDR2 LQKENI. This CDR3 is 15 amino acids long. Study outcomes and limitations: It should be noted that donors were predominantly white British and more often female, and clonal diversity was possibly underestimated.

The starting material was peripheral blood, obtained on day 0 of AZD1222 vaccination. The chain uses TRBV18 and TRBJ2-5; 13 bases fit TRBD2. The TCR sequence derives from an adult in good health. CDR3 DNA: TGTGCCAGCTCACCCGGACTAGCGGGAGAAGAGACCCAGTACTTC. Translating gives CASSPGLAGEETQYF.